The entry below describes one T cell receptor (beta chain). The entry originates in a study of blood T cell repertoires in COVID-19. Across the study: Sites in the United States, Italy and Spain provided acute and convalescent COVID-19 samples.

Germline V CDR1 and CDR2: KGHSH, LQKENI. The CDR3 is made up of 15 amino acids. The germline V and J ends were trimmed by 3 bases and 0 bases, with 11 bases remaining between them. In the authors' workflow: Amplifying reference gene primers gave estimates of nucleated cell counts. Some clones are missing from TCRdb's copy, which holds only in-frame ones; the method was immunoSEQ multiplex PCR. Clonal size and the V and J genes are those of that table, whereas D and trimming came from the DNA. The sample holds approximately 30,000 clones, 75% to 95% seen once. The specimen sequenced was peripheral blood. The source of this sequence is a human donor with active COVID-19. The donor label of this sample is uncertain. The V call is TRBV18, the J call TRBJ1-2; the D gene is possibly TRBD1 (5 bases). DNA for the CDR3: TGTGCCAGCTCACCCCGGAGGGGACCTAACTATGGCTACACCTTC. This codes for CASSPRRGPNYGYTF.